The next 5 T cell receptor beta chains were all read from a single sample in a study of spatial heterogeneity in lung cancer. TCRdb called the 5' RACE reads again in MiXCR, with one record for every CDR3 protein. The table has 60,000 to 80,000 distinct CDR3 sequences, 13% seen once. The time point was: sample taken at primary tumor resection. Unsorted whole RNA from tumor, nontumor lung or frozen PBMC underwent sequencing. The sequencing here drew on PBMCs, taken at surgery. Receptors were obtained from a male donor with early-stage non-small cell lung cancer.

J is TRBJ2-1 and V is TRBV6-1; D call uncertain. Germline lookup yields CDR1 MNHNS and CDR2 SASEGT. The CDR3 spans 16 residues. V was pared by 6 bases and J by 0 bases, with 15 bases between. CDR3 protein: CASSPQVASSYNEQFF. The CDR3, as DNA: TGTGCCAGCAGCCCCCAGGTGGCAAGCTCCTACAATGAGCAGTTCTTC.

The V and J genes are TRBV24-1 and TRBJ1-5; D uncertain. The CDR3 covers 14 residues. Germline V gene data show CDR1 as KGHDR and CDR2 as SFDVKD. Between the trimmed V and J ends, which lost 4 bases and 5 bases, there was a span of 11 bases. CDR3 coding DNA: TGTGCCACCAGTGACCCTGGTCCTTATCAGCCCCAGCATTTT. Translation gives CATSDPGPYQPQHF.

The V and J genes are TRBV6-5 and TRBJ2-2, with D possibly matching TRBD2 (6 bases). Germline-derived CDR1 and CDR2 are MNHEY and SVGAGI. This CDR3 has 14 amino acids. V lost 5 bases, J lost 6 bases, and 13 bases lay in between. The CDR3 region has the DNA TGTGCCAGCAGTCCGAAGACTAGTCCCGGGGAGCTGTTTTTT. Translating it yields CASSPKTSPGELFF.

V is TRBV12-3 or TRBV12-4 and J is TRBJ2-5; tentatively, D is TRBD1 (6 bases). V lost 0 bases to trimming and J lost 1 base, with 6 bases between them. The CDR3 sequence is 14 residues long. Here the CDR3 reads CASSLARGQETQYF. CDR3 bases: TGTGCCAGCAGTTTAGCCAGGGGCCAAGAGACCCAGTACTTC.

There are many counts of this clonotype. This chain links TRBV20-1 with TRBJ2-3; 12 bases match TRBD2. The CDR3 covers 14 residues. Trimming at V came to 7 bases and at J to 5 bases, leaving 7 bases not matched to a gene. Germline V gene lookup returns CDR1 DFQATT and CDR2 SNEGSKA (reference sequence). CDR3 sequence: CSGKLAGGVDTQYF. CDR3 nucleotide sequence: TGCAGTGGTAAACTAGCGGGAGGAGTAGATACGCAGTATTTT.